This T cell receptor (beta chain) is from a study of blood T cells in healthy people across ages. For the second PCR, which ran for roughly 6 to 11 cycles, a sample-barcoded 5' primer and a J-beta primer mix were used. MiXCR, applied by TCRdb to the 5' RACE reads, yields one record per CDR3 protein. Seen here are hundreds of thousands of distinct CDR3 sequences, approximately 53% observed once, and the top ten hold around a quarter. Germline V lookup: CDR1 MNHNS, CDR2 SASEGT. This CDR3 is 14 amino acids long. V lost 1 base to trimming and J lost 3 bases, with 4 bases between them. To note about this clonotype: A much larger clone lies one base from this, so it may be a read error.

The sample taken for sequencing was blood. This chain connects TRBV6-1 to TRBJ1-6; unclear D gene. The clonotype originates from a middle-aged man in good health. The DNA for the CDR3 is TGTGCCAGCAGTGAAGGAGGCTATAATTCACCCCTCCACTTT. The encoded protein is CASSEGGYNSPLHF.